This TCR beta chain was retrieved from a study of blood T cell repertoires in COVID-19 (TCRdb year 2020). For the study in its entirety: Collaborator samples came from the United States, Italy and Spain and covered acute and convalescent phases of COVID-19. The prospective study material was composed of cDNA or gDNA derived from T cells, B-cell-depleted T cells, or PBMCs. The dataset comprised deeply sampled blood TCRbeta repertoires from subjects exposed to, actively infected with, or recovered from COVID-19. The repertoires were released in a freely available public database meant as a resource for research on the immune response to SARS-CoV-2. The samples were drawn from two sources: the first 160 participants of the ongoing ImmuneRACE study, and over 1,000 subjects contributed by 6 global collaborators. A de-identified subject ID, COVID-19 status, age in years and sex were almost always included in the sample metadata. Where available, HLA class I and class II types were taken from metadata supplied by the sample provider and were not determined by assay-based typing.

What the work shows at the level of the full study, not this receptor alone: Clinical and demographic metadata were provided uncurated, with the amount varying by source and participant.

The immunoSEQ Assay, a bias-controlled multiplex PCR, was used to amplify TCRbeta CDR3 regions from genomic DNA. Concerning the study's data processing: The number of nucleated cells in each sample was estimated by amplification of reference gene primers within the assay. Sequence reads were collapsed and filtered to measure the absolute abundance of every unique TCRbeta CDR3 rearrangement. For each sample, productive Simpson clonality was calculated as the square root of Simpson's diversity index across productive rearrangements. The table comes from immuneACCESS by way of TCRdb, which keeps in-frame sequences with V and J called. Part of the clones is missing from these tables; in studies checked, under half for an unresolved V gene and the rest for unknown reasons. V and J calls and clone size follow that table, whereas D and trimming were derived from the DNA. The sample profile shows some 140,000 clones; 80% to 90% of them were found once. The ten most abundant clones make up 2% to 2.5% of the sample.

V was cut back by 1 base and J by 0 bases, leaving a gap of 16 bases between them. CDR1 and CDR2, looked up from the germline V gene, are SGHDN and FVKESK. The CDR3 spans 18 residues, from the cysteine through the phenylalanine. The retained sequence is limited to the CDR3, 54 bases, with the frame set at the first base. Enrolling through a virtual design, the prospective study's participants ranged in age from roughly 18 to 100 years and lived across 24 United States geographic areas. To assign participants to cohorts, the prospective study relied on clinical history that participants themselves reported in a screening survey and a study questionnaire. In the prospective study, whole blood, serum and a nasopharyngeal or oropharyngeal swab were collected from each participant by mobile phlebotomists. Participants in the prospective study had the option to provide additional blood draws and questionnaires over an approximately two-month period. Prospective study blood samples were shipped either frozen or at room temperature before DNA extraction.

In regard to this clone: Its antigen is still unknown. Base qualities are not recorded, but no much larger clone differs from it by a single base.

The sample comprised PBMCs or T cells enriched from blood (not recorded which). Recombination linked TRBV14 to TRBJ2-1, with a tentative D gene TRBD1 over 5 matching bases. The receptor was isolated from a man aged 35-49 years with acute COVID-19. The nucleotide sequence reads TGTGCCAGCAGCCAAGCGGTCGACAGCCCTAGCTCCTACAATGAGCAGTTCTTC. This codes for CASSQAVDSPSSYNEQFF. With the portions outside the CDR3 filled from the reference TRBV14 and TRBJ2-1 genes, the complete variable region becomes EAGVTQFPSHSVIEKGQTVTLRCDPISGHDNLYWYRRVMGKEIKFLLHFVKESKQDESGMPNNRFLAERTGGTYSTLKVQPAELEDSGVYFCASSQAVDSPSSYNEQFFGPGTRLTVL.